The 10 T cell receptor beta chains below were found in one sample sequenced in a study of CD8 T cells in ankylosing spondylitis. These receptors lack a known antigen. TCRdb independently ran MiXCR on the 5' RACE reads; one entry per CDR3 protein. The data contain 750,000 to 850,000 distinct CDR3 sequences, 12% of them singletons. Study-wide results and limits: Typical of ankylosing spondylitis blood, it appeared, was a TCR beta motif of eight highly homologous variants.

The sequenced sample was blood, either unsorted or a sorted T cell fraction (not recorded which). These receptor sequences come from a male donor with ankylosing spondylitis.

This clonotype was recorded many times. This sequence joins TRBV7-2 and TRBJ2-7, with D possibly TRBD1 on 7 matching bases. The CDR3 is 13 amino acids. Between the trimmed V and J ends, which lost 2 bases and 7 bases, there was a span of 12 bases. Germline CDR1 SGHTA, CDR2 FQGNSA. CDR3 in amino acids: CASSLTGAGEQYF. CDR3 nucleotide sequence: TGTGCCAGCAGCTTAACAGGGGCGGGAGAGCAGTACTTC.

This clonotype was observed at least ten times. The CDR3 DNA reads TGCAGTGCTTTGAATGATCCAGGGTCCAATCAGCCCCAGCATTTT. Its protein product is CSALNDPGSNQPQHF. V gene TRBV20-1 combines with J gene TRBJ1-5, with a possible D match to TRBD1 (5 bases). This CDR3 is 15 amino acids long. The germline V and J ends were trimmed by 5 bases and 3 bases, with 17 bases remaining between them. From germline, CDR1 is DFQATT and CDR2 SNEGSKA (reference sequence).

The CDR3 here is CASSPIGAGIQETQYF. Written as DNA, the CDR3 is TGTGCCAGCAGTCCTATCGGCGCGGGAATTCAAGAGACCCAGTACTTC. The chain combines TRBV28 with TRBJ2-5; TRBD2 is a possible D gene (6 bases). Germline V CDR1 and CDR2: MDHEN, SYDVKM. Trimming stripped 5 bases from V and 2 bases from J, with 18 bases between. CDR3 length: 16 amino acids.

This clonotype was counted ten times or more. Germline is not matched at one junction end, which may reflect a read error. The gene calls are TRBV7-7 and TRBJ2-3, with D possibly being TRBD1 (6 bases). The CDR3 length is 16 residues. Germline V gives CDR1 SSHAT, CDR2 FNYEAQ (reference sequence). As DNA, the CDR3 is TGTGCTAGCAGCCCTGGGGGCTGGGAGTTCACAGATACGCAGTATTTT. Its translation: CASSPGGWEFTDTQYF.

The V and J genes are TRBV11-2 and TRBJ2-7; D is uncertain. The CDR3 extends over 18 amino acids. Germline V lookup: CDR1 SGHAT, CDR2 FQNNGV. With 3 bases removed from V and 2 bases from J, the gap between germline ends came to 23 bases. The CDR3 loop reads CASSFRHTGRLMTYEQYF. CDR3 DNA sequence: TGTGCCAGCAGCTTTCGACACACTGGGCGACTTATGACCTACGAGCAGTACTTC.

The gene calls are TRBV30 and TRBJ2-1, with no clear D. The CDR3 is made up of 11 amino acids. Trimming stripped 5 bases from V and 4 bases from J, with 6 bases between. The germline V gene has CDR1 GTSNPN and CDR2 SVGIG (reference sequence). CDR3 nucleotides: TGTGCCTGGGACCAATACAATGAGCAGTTCTTC. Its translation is CAWDQYNEQFF. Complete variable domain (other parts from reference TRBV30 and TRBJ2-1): SQTIHQWPATLVQPVGSPLSLECTVEGTSNPNLYWYRQAAGRGLQLLFYSVGIGQISSEVPQNLSASRPQDRQFILSSKKLLLSDSGFYLCAWDQYNEQFFGPGTRLTVL.

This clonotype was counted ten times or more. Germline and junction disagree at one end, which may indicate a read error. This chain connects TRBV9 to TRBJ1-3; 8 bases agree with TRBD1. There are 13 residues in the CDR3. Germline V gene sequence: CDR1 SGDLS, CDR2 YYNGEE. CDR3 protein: CASSASNWGQVDF. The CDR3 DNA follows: TGTGCCAGCAGCGCATCAAACTGGGGACAGGTTGATTTT.

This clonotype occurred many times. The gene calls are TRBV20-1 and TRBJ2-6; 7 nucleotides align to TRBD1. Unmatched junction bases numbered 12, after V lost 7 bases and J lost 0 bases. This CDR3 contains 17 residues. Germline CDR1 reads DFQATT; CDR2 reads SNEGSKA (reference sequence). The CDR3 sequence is CSVQRGQPSSGANVLTF. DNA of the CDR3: TGCAGTGTCCAGAGGGGACAGCCTAGCTCTGGGGCCAACGTCCTGACTTTC.

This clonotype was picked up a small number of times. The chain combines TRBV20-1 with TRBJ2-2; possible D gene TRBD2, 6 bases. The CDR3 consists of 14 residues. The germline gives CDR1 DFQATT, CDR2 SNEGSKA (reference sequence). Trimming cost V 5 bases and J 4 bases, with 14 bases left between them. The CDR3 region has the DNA TGCAGTGCTCTCAACACGGGGGTCACCGGGGAGCTGTTTTTT. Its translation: CSALNTGVTGELFF.

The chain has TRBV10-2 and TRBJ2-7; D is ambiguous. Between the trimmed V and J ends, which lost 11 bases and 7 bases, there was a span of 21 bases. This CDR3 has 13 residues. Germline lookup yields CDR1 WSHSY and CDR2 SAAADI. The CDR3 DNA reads TGCGCCGTCGCTAAAGGACCCACAGTAGAGCAGTACTTC. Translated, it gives CAVAKGPTVEQYF.